Each of the 24 T cell receptor beta chains below was sequenced from the same sample in a study of blood T cell repertoires in COVID-19. Sequencing was performed with immunoSEQ multiplex PCR; in TCRdb, only in-frame clones are kept and a portion is missing. The repertoire holds about 180,000 clones, with approximately 85% as singletons. Sample: PBMCs or T cells enriched from blood (not recorded which). The receptors were sampled from a woman aged 18-35 years who had recovered from COVID-19.

The chain recombines TRBV7-9 with TRBJ2-7; 8 positions agree with TRBD1. The J segment lost 2 bases and the V segment lost 6 bases, leaving 12 bases of the junction unmatched. Germline CDR1 and CDR2: SEHNR and FQNEAQ (reference sequence). This CDR3 comprises 16 residues. The CDR3 loop reads CASRTVGTGLTYEQYF. CDR3 DNA sequence: TGTGCCAGCAGAACCGTGGGGACAGGCCTTACCTACGAGCAGTACTTC.

The chain employs TRBV5-1 and TRBJ1-1; perhaps TRBD1 as D (5 bases). CDR1 and CDR2 from the germline V gene are SGHRS and YFSETQ. This CDR3 has 13 residues. The V end was cut by 2 bases, the J end by 1 base, with 6 bases between. The CDR3 DNA sequence: TGCGCCAGCAGCTTAAGGGGGAACACTGAAGCTTTCTTT. This codes for CASSLRGNTEAFF.

The V gene is TRBV6-5, the J gene TRBJ2-2; D unclear. The germline gives CDR1 MNHEY, CDR2 SVGAGI. The CDR3 has 14 residues. Trimming stripped 3 bases from V and 1 base from J, with 6 bases between. CDR3 protein: CASSYERNTGELFF. The CDR3 DNA is TGTGCCAGCAGTTATGAGAGGAACACCGGGGAGCTGTTTTTT.

The rearrangement links TRBV10-3 to TRBJ2-6, with 7 bases that match TRBD1. Germline assignment: CDR1 ENHRY and CDR2 SYGVKD. Germline trimming cut 4 bases from V and 2 bases from J; bases unmatched to any gene: 5. The CDR3 is 16 residues long. CDR3 DNA: TGTGCCATCAGTGTTGCTACAGGGGCTGGGGCCAACGTCCTGACTTTC. Protein product: CAISVATGAGANVLTF.

The J gene is TRBJ2-3, the V gene TRBV3-1 (or the pseudogene TRBV3-2); 9 bases line up with TRBD2. Germline loops: CDR1 LGHDT, CDR2 YNNKEL (reference sequence). The trim removed 0 bases at V and 6 bases at J, leaving 4 bases unmatched. This CDR3 is 15 amino acids long. The CDR3 nucleotides read TGTGCCAGCAGCCAAGATTTAGCGGGGGCTGATACGCAGTATTTT. This codes for CASSQDLAGADTQYF.

The chain combines TRBV12-3 or TRBV12-4 with TRBJ1-5; D not certain. V was shortened by 3 bases and J by 2 bases, with 5 bases between the two germline ends. The CDR3 is 13 residues long. The CDR3 protein is CASSLAGNQPQHF. The DNA for the CDR3 is TGTGCCAGCAGTTTGGCTGGCAATCAGCCCCAGCATTTT.

This chain joins TRBV13 and TRBJ2-2; 10 bases align to TRBD2. The CDR3 covers 18 residues. The ends lost 5 bases at V and 4 bases at J; junction bases unmatched: 13. Looked up from germline, CDR1 is PRHDT and CDR2 is FYEKMQ (reference sequence). Here the CDR3 reads CASSPRTSGIRVTGELFF. The CDR3 nucleotides are TGTGCCAGCAGCCCGAGAACTAGCGGGATACGGGTCACCGGGGAGCTGTTTTTT.

This chain uses TRBV30 with TRBJ1-1; 9 positions agree with TRBD1. The CDR3 contains 13 residues. V dropped 3 bases and J dropped 1; count of bases not matched to a gene: 0. The germline gives CDR1 GTSNPN, CDR2 SVGIG (reference sequence). CDR3 residues: CAWRDRGNTEAFF. The CDR3 DNA follows: TGTGCCTGGAGGGACAGGGGGAACACTGAAGCTTTCTTT.

The J gene is TRBJ1-5, the V gene TRBV19, with 7 bases matching TRBD1. Germline V gives CDR1 LNHDA, CDR2 SQIVND (reference sequence). V was clipped by 7 bases and J by 5 bases; unmatched bases: 11. The CDR3 loop spans 15 amino acids. The CDR3 region is CASIHSGDRHQPQHF. CDR3 nucleotides: TGTGCCAGTATCCATTCTGGGGACAGACATCAGCCCCAGCATTTT.

The rearrangement links TRBV6-5 to TRBJ2-4; D might be TRBD1 (7 bases). Germline-derived CDR1 and CDR2 are MNHEY and SVGAGI. With 5 bases removed from V and 7 bases from J, the gap between germline ends came to 18 bases. The CDR3 extends over 15 amino acids. CDR3: CASSPDRPGGNIQYF. The CDR3 nucleotides are TGTGCCAGCAGTCCGGACCGGCCAGGGGGGAACATTCAGTACTTC.

The chain is built from TRBV15 and TRBJ2-3, with 8 bases identical to TRBD2. The germline V gene encodes CDR1 LNHNV and CDR2 YYDKDF (reference sequence). After removal of 5 bases from V and 2 bases from J, the junction contained 9 bases not matched to a gene. The CDR3 covers 16 residues. CDR3 loop: CATSAETSEITDTQYF. In DNA form, the CDR3 reads TGTGCCACCAGCGCCGAGACTAGCGAGATCACAGATACGCAGTATTTT.

This clone has a handful of counts. This chain joins TRBV5-6 and TRBJ1-2; D might be TRBD1 (6 bases). V lost 0 bases and J lost 10, with 19 bases in between. Looked up from germline, CDR1 is SGHDT and CDR2 is YYEEEE. CDR3 size: 15 residues. CDR3 loop: CASSLAGVRSMVYTF. In nucleotides, the CDR3 is TGTGCCAGCAGCTTGGCAGGGGTCAGGTCTATGGTCTACACCTTC.

V gene TRBV2 combines with J gene TRBJ1-2, with a possible D match to TRBD1 (6 bases). The CDR3 extends over 11 amino acids. V was cut by 8 bases and J by 13 bases, with 17 bases left in between. In germline, CDR1 is SNHLY, CDR2 FYNNEI. CDR3 amino acids: CASDTGSRRTF. CDR3 bases: TGTGCCAGCGACACAGGGTCCCGACGCACCTTC. Filled out from reference TRBV2 and TRBJ1-2, the complete variable domain reads EPEVTQTPSHQVTQMGQEVILRCVPISNHLYFYWYRQILGQKVEFLVSFYNNEISEKSEIFDDQFSVERPDGSNFTLKIRSTKLEDSAMYFCASDTGSRRTFGSGTRLTVV.

The J gene is TRBJ1-5, the V gene TRBV19; D uncertain. V shed 3 bases and J shed 3 bases, with 6 bases lying between them. Per the germline V gene, CDR1 is LNHDA and CDR2 is SQIVND (reference sequence). This CDR3 spans 13 amino acids. DNA for the CDR3: TGTGCCAGTAGTATCCTCCCCAATCAGCCCCAGCATTTT. This sequence encodes CASSILPNQPQHF.

The chain couples TRBV9 to TRBJ2-7; the D gene is possibly TRBD1 (5 bases). V lost 4 bases and J lost 7, with 15 bases in between. The CDR3 is 13 residues long. Germline V lookup: CDR1 SGDLS, CDR2 YYNGEE. In DNA, the CDR3 is TGTGCCAGCAGCCCTACCTCTGGGGCGGAGCAGTACTTC. Its translation is CASSPTSGAEQYF.

This clone occurred a few times. This chain links TRBV14 with TRBJ2-7; 8 nucleotides agree with TRBD2. V lost 6 bases to trimming and J lost 1 base; unmatched junction nucleotides: 2. CDR3 length: 13 amino acids. Germline V lookup: CDR1 SGHDN, CDR2 FVKESK. CDR3 sequence reads: CASSTSGSYEQYF. In DNA form, the CDR3 reads TGTGCCAGCAGTACTAGCGGATCCTACGAGCAGTACTTC.

V gene TRBV6-1 combines with J gene TRBJ2-2, with D tentatively TRBD1 (5 bases). The V end was cut by 1 base, the J end by 1 base, with 13 bases between. Germline lookup yields CDR1 MNHNS and CDR2 SASEGT. This CDR3 contains 17 residues. CDR3 loop: CASSEVSRTLNTGELFF. The CDR3 nucleotides are TGTGCCAGCAGTGAAGTTTCCAGGACACTGAACACCGGGGAGCTGTTTTTT.

The chain carries TRBV11-3 and TRBJ2-1; 9 bases agree with TRBD1. The CDR3 is 19 residues long. V was pared by 1 base and J by 4 bases, with 14 bases of the junction left unmatched. Germline lookup yields CDR1 SGHNT and CDR2 YENEEA. CDR3 DNA sequence: TGTGCCAGCAGCTTAGCGGCGGGACAGGGCCGAGGAGGTTACAATGAGCAGTTCTTC. It specifies CASSLAAGQGRGGYNEQFF.

The V gene is TRBV7-9, the J gene TRBJ1-1, with 7 bases lining up with TRBD1. Germline CDR1 and CDR2: SEHNR and FQNEAQ (reference sequence). This CDR3 contains 12 residues. The trim removed 8 bases at V and 4 bases at J, leaving 4 bases unmatched. CDR3 DNA: TGTGCCAGCGGAAGACAGGGCACTGAAGCTTTCTTT. Encoded protein: CASGRQGTEAFF. Based on the CDR3 plus reference TRBV7-9 and TRBJ1-1, the full variable domain is DTGVSQNPRHKITKRGQNVTFRCDPISEHNRLYWYRQTLGQGPEFLTYFQNEAQLEKSRLLSDRFSAERPKGSFSTLEIQRTEQGDSAMYLCASGRQGTEAFFGQGTRLTVV.

This chain links TRBV30 with TRBJ2-3; 10 bases map to TRBD1. Losses at the gene ends were 1 base for V and 4 bases for J; bases not matched to a gene: 2. Germline loops: CDR1 GTSNPN, CDR2 SVGIG (reference sequence). The CDR3 length is 14 residues. As DNA, the CDR3 is TGTGCCTGGAGTGGCGGACAGGGGGCAGATACGCAGTATTTT. The encoded protein is CAWSGGQGADTQYF.

The chain combines TRBV18 with TRBJ1-1; TRBD1 might be the D (5 bases). This CDR3 region has 17 residues. CDR1 and CDR2 from the germline V gene are KGHSH and LQKENI. V lost 3 bases and J 5 bases, leaving 22 bases between the germline ends. DNA for the CDR3: TGTGCCAGCTCACCCCCCGGGACCGGCACTAGCTGGACTGAAGCTTTCTTT. Translating gives CASSPPGTGTSWTEAFF.

This rearrangement joins TRBV2 to TRBJ2-3; D is uncertain. V lost 3 bases and J 6 bases, leaving 19 bases between the germline ends. Germline values: CDR1 SNHLY, CDR2 FYNNEI. The CDR3 is 16 residues long. CDR3 sequence reads: CASSDLAEPTADTQYF. The CDR3 nucleotides read TGTGCCAGCAGTGACTTGGCGGAACCTACCGCGGATACGCAGTATTTT.

The chain combines TRBV10-1 with TRBJ1-2; D gene unclear. The V end was cut by 0 bases, the J end by 7 bases, with 15 bases between. CDR1 and CDR2 from the germline V gene are WNHNN and SYGVQD (reference sequence). CDR3 length: 15 residues. CDR3 sequence: CASSESIRGPGGYTF. Here the CDR3 DNA reads TGCGCCAGCAGTGAGTCGATTCGGGGTCCCGGTGGCTACACCTTC.

CDR3 nucleotide sequence: TGTGCCAGCAGTCCGATCGGTGCGGGGGGGCCGGATACGCAGTATTTT. This sequence encodes CASSPIGAGGPDTQYF. The V and J genes are TRBV7-6 and TRBJ2-3; TRBD2 agrees at 9 bases. The CDR3 has 16 residues. Trimming at V came to 6 bases and at J to 6 bases, leaving 13 bases not matched to a gene. Germline V gene lookup returns CDR1 SGHVS and CDR2 FNYEAQ.